These T cell receptor beta chains were read from a single sample in a study of PD-L1 blockade in urothelial cancer. The protocol was immunoSEQ multiplex PCR, while the TCRdb copy is restricted to in-frame clones and leaves out a portion. The top ten clones hold 1% to 1.5% of a sample with fewer than 60,000 clones, 84% of them seen once. The sequencing here drew on PBMCs, taken around atezolizumab (anti-PD-L1) treatment. Every receptor here comes from a man aged 45-60 years with urothelial cancer. Each CDR3 is given with its conserved first and last residue. The order of the fields is V gene, clone size, J gene, D gene, CDR3 protein, CDR3 DNA. D genes are given only for firm matches. Clone size is given for some rows only: seen once, a few or many times, or a class if the clone is expanded.

>TRBV7-3|.|TRBJ2-3|TRBD1
CASSPGGGDTQYF
TGTGCCAGCAGTCCAGGGGGCGGAGATACGCAGTATTTT
>TRBV9|.|TRBJ2-2|.
CASSSGGLKSGELFF
TGTGCCAGCAGCTCCGGGGGTCTAAAGTCCGGGGAGCTGTTTTTT
>TRBV6-1|.|TRBJ2-7|TRBD2
CASSGLAANWFVYEQYF
TGTGCCAGCAGTGGACTAGCGGCCAATTGGTTCGTTTACGAGCAGTACTTC
>TRBV30|.|TRBJ1-1|.
CAWSVWGPLNTEAFF
TGTGCCTGGAGTGTCTGGGGGCCCCTGAACACTGAAGCTTTCTTT
>TRBV7-6|.|TRBJ2-7|.
CASSPRSSSGPYEQYF
TGTGCCAGCAGCCCCCGATCTAGCTCCGGTCCCTACGAGCAGTACTTC
>TRBV18|.|TRBJ2-3|TRBD2
CASSPATSGRADTQYF
TGTGCCAGCTCACCTGCGACTAGCGGGAGGGCAGATACGCAGTATTTT
>TRBV10-3|.|TRBJ1-1|TRBD1
CAISATTQGANTEAFF
TGTGCCATCAGTGCGACTACCCAGGGGGCGAACACTGAAGCTTTCTTT
>TRBV30|few|TRBJ2-6|.
CAWSALFSGANVLTF
TGTGCCTGGAGTGCCCTTTTCTCTGGGGCCAACGTCCTGACTTTC
>TRBV7-6|.|TRBJ2-1|.
CASSFSRGNSYNEQFF
TGTGCCAGCAGCTTCTCCCGAGGCAACTCCTACAATGAGCAGTTCTTC
>TRBV28|.|TRBJ2-7|.
CATDKNSYEQYF
TGTGCCACGGACAAGAACTCCTACGAGCAGTACTTC
>TRBV7-9|.|TRBJ2-7|.
CASSPRPYSYEQYF
TGTGCCAGCAGCCCCCGTCCCTACTCCTACGAGCAGTACTTC
>TRBV28|.|TRBJ2-7|.
CASSPAYEQYF
TGTGCCAGCAGCCCTGCCTACGAGCAGTACTTC
>TRBV11-2|once|TRBJ2-2|TRBD2
CASNPGLVTGELFF
TGTGCCTCCAACCCGGGACTAGTAACCGGGGAGCTGTTTTTT
>TRBV6-5|.|TRBJ2-7|TRBD1
CASSYRAGGSYEQYF
TGTGCCAGCAGTTACAGGGCAGGGGGATCCTACGAGCAGTACTTC
>TRBV19|.|TRBJ2-5|.
CASSIGGQTQYF
TGTGCCAGTAGTATAGGGGGGCAGACCCAGTACTTC
>TRBV7-8|.|TRBJ1-2|.
CAIRTATNYGYTF
TGTGCCATACGGACAGCTACTAACTATGGCTACACCTTC
>TRBV5-5|few|TRBJ2-5|TRBD2
CASSPGVRGGETQYF
TGTGCCAGCAGCCCCGGGGTTCGGGGGGGAGAGACCCAGTACTTC
>TRBV5-1|.|TRBJ2-2|.
CASSLTSKTNTGELFF
TGCGCCAGCAGCCTAACGTCCAAAACCAACACCGGGGAGCTGTTTTTT
>TRBV30|once|TRBJ2-2|.
CAWSRGLANTGELFF
TGTGCCTGGAGTCGAGGGCTAGCCAACACCGGGGAGCTGTTTTTT
>TRBV9|.|TRBJ2-7|TRBD2
CASSVTSGIHEQYF
TGTGCCAGCAGCGTCACTAGCGGGATCCACGAGCAGTACTTC
>TRBV6-5|.|TRBJ1-4|TRBD1
CASSYQQGGGEKLFF
TGTGCCAGCAGTTACCAACAGGGGGGAGGTGAAAAACTGTTTTTT
>TRBV30|.|TRBJ2-3|.
CAWSSGQRITDTQYF
TGTGCCTGGAGCAGCGGGCAGCGAATCACAGATACGCAGTATTTT
>TRBV9|.|TRBJ2-5|.
CASSVVGAEKETQYF
TGTGCCAGCAGCGTAGTAGGGGCAGAAAAAGAGACCCAGTACTTC
>TRBV29-1|.|TRBJ2-7|TRBD2
CSVEGSLAGGPYEQYF
TGCAGCGTTGAGGGAAGCCTAGCGGGAGGCCCCTACGAGCAGTACTTC
>TRBV2|.|TRBJ2-3|.
CASNKDSFSTDTQYF
TGTGCCAGCAACAAGGACAGTTTCAGCACAGATACGCAGTATTTT
>TRBV11-3|many|TRBJ2-1|TRBD2
CASSSASGGSNEQFF
TGTGCCAGCAGCTCAGCTAGCGGGGGGTCGAATGAGCAGTTCTTC
>TRBV7-9|few|TRBJ1-3|TRBD1
CASRPNSQGTGNTIYF
TGTGCCAGCAGACCAAACTCACAGGGGACTGGAAACACCATATATTTT
>TRBV23-1|.|TRBJ2-1|TRBD2
CASSTLAGVRSYNEQFF
TGCGCCAGCAGTACTCTAGCGGGAGTTCGGTCCTACAATGAGCAGTTCTTC
>TRBV6-1|.|TRBJ2-2|.
CASSEAKGGAGELFF
TGTGCCAGCAGTGAAGCAAAAGGGGGGGCCGGGGAGCTGTTTTTT
>TRBV30|.|TRBJ2-7|TRBD1
CAWSGGTGGAGSLITYEQYF
TGTGCCTGGAGTGGGGGGACAGGGGGCGCCGGCTCGCTCATAACCTACGAGCAGTACTTC
>TRBV5-4|.|TRBJ2-7|.
CASSLAHNSYEQYF
TGTGCCAGCAGCTTGGCACACAACTCCTACGAGCAGTACTTC
>TRBV4-2|.|TRBJ2-3|TRBD2
CASSLGTSGSTDTQYF
TGTGCCAGCAGCCTGGGGACTAGCGGAAGCACAGATACGCAGTATTTT
>TRBV6-6|.|TRBJ1-1|.
CASSYPRQGTEAFF
TGTGCCAGCAGTTACCCCCGTCAGGGCACTGAAGCTTTCTTT
>TRBV5-6|.|TRBJ2-1|TRBD1
CASRLGQKLDPLFYNEQFF
TGTGCCAGCAGGTTGGGACAGAAGTTAGACCCTCTTTTCTACAATGAGCAGTTCTTC
>TRBV19|once|TRBJ1-4|TRBD1
CASSTDRGRGKLFF
TGTGCCAGTAGTACGGACAGGGGGAGAGGAAAACTGTTTTTT
>TRBV6-5|.|TRBJ2-5|.
CASSYSGGVPGETQYF
TGTGCCAGCAGTTACTCTGGCGGGGTACCCGGAGAGACCCAGTACTTC
>TRBV10-1|.|TRBJ2-7|.
CASSDIRTGSYEQYF
TGCGCCAGCAGTGATATTAGGACTGGCTCATACGAGCAGTACTTC
>TRBV7-9|.|TRBJ2-7|.
CASSLETGPYEQYF
TGTGCCAGCAGCTTAGAGACAGGCCCCTACGAGCAGTACTTC
>TRBV7-9|.|TRBJ2-5|TRBD1
CASSPRTGSQETQYF
TGTGCCAGCAGCCCCCGGACAGGGAGCCAAGAGACCCAGTACTTC
>TRBV2|.|TRBJ2-2|.
CASSEAAWNTGELFF
TGTGCCAGCAGTGAAGCGGCCTGGAACACCGGGGAGCTGTTTTTT
>TRBV28|.|TRBJ1-5|TRBD1
CASSLAGQVNQPQHF
TGTGCCAGCAGTTTAGCCGGACAGGTTAATCAGCCCCAGCATTTT
>TRBV9|.|TRBJ2-1|TRBD1
CASSMTGFQDEQFF
TGTGCCAGCAGCATGACAGGGTTTCAAGATGAGCAGTTCTTC
>TRBV28|.|TRBJ2-7|TRBD1
CASSLETGGKYEQYF
TGTGCCAGCAGTTTAGAGACAGGGGGAAAGTACGAGCAGTACTTC
>TRBV2|.|TRBJ1-5|.
CASSRGDNQPQHF
TGTGCCAGCAGTCGGGGAGATAATCAGCCCCAGCATTTT
>TRBV4-1|.|TRBJ2-2|TRBD2
CASSRPGGGSGGGELFF
TGCGCCAGCAGCCGTCCGGGAGGCGGGAGCGGTGGCGGGGAGCTGTTTTTT
>TRBV7-9|.|TRBJ2-7|TRBD1
CASSTGTGAREQYF
TGTGCCAGCAGTACCGGGACAGGGGCCCGGGAGCAGTACTTC
>TRBV7-9|.|TRBJ1-1|.
CASRSSGPTVKPVNTEAFF
TGTGCCAGCAGATCCTCCGGCCCGACAGTAAAGCCGGTGAACACTGAAGCTTTCTTT
>TRBV18|few|TRBJ2-5|.
CASQSIETQYF
TGTGCCAGCCAATCCATAGAGACCCAGTACTTC
>TRBV19|.|TRBJ2-7|TRBD1
CASSAGTGGGEQYF
TGTGCCAGTAGCGCAGGGACAGGGGGAGGCGAGCAGTACTTC
>TRBV11-3|.|TRBJ2-2|TRBD1
CASKTGTGKGTGELFF
TGTGCCAGCAAGACCGGGACAGGGAAAGGCACCGGGGAGCTGTTTTTT
>TRBV7-9|.|TRBJ2-3|.
CASSFGGRNADTQYF
TGTGCCAGCAGCTTTGGGGGGAGGAACGCAGATACGCAGTATTTT
>TRBV5-1|.|TRBJ2-5|.
CASSLDGSRDIFSETQYF
TGCGCCAGCAGCTTGGATGGGTCGAGGGACATCTTTTCAGAGACCCAGTACTTC
>TRBV4-2|.|TRBJ1-2|TRBD1
CASSQGEAGTGRYGYTF
TGTGCCAGCAGCCAAGGTGAAGCCGGGACAGGCAGATATGGCTACACCTTC